This T cell receptor beta chain came from a study of early T cells in non-severe SARS-CoV-2 infection. Turning to the study itself: Chains stayed unpaired after sequencing of bulk RNA from unsorted whole blood.

Tagging with unique molecular identifiers was applied to individual cDNA molecules. One entry per CDR3 protein, called by TCRdb with MiXCR from the 5' RACE reads. The sample contains tens of thousands of distinct CDR3 sequences, more than 9% of which appear only once. With regard to this clonotype: Its specificity is unknown.

General study points: In VDJdb matching, anti-spike CD8 responses were favored while private and CD4 specificities went missing.

The CDR3 extends over 15 amino acids. V lost 4 bases, J lost 2 bases, and 13 bases lay in between. CDR1 SGHVS and CDR2 FNYEAQ come from the germline V gene. The sequence derives from an adult who was a healthcare worker with PCR-confirmed SARS-CoV-2 infection or an uninfected control (not recorded which). The sample taken for sequencing was whole blood. The chain recombines TRBV7-6 with TRBJ2-3, with a tentative D call TRBD1 (6 bases). The CDR3: CASSSPGHLTDTQYF. The CDR3 region has the DNA TGTGCCAGCAGCTCCCCGGGACACCTCACAGATACGCAGTATTTT. Complete variable domain (other parts from reference TRBV7-6 and TRBJ2-3): GAGVSQSPRYKVTKRGQDVALRCDPISGHVSLYWYRQALGQGPEFLTYFNYEAQQDKSGLPNDRFSAERPEGSISTLTIQRTEQRDSAMYRCASSSPGHLTDTQYFGPGTRLTVL.